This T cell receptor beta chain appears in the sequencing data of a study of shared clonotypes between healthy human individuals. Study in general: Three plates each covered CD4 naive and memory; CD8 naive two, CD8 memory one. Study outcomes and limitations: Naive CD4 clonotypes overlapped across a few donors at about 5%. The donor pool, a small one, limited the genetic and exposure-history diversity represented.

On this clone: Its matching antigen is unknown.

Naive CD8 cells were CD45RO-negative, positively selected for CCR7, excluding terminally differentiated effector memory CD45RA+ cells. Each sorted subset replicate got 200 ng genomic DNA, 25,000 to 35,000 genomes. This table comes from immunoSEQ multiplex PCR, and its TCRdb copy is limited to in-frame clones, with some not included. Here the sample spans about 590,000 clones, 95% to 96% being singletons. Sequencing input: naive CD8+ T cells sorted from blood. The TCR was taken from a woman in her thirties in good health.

As DNA, the CDR3 is TGTGCCAGCAGCGAAGGGGACTCTGAAGCTTTCTTT. Translated: CASSEGDSEAFF. The J gene is TRBJ1-1, the V gene TRBV13; the D gene is possibly TRBD1 (5 bases). Germline V gene sequence: CDR1 PRHDT, CDR2 FYEKMQ (reference sequence). This CDR3 is 12 amino acids long. V gave up 5 bases and J gave up 6 bases, with 10 bases separating them.